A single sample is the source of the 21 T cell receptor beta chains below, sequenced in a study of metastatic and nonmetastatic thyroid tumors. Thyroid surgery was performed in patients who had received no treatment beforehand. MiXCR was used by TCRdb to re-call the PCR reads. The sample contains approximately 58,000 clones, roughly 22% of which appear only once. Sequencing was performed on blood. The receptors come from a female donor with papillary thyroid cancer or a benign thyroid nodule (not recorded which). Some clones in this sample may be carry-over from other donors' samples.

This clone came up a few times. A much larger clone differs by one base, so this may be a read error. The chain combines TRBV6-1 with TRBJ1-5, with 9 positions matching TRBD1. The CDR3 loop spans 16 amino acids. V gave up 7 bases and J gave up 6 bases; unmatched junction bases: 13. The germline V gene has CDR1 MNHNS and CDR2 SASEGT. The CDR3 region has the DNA TGTGCCAGCATCGCTTACCTGGGACAGGGAATTCAGCCCCAGCATTTT. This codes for CASIAYLGQGIQPQHF.

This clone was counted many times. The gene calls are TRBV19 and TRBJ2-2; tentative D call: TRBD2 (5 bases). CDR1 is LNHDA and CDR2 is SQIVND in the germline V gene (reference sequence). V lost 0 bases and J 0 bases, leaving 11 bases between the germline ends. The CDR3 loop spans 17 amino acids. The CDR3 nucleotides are TGTGCCAGTAGTATAGATCCTGAGGGAGCGAACACCGGGGAGCTGTTTTTT. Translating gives CASSIDPEGANTGELFF.

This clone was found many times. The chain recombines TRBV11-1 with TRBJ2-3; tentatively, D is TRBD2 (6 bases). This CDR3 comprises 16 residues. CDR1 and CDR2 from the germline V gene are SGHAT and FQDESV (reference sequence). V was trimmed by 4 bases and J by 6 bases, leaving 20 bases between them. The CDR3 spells CASSSRGLKVADTQYF. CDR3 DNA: TGTGCCAGCAGCTCTCGGGGACTCAAAGTGGCCGATACGCAGTATTTT.

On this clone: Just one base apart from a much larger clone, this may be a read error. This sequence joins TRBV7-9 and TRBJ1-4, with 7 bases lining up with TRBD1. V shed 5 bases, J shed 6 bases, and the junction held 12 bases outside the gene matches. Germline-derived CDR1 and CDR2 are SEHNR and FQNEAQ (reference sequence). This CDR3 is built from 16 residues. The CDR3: CASSLRPCDRDEKLFF. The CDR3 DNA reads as TGTGCCAGCAGCCTAAGACCCTGTGACAGGGATGAAAAACTGTTTTTT. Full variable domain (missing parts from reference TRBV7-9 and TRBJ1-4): DTGVSQNPRHKITKRGQNVTFRCDPISEHNRLYWYRQTLGQGPEFLTYFQNEAQLEKSRLLSDRFSAERPKGSFSTLEIQRTEQGDSAMYLCASSLRPCDRDEKLFFGSGTQLSVL.

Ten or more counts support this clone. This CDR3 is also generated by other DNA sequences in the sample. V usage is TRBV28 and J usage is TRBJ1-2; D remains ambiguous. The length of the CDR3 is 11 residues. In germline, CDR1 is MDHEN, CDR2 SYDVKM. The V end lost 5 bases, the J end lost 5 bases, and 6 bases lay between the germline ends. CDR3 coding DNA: TGTGCCAGCAGTGGAAAGTATGGCTACACCTTC. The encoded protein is CASSGKYGYTF.

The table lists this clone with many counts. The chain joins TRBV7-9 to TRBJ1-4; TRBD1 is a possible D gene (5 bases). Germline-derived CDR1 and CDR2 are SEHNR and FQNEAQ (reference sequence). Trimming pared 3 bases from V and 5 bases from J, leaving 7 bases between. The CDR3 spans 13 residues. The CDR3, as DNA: TGTGCCAGCAGCTTCGGGGGGAATGAAAAACTGTTTTTT. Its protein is CASSFGGNEKLFF.

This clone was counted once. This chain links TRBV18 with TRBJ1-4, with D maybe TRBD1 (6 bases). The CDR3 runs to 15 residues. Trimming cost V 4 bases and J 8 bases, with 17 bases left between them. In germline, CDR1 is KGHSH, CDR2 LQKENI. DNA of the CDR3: TGTGCCAGCTCACTGTCGGGACACGGCGGGGAAAAACTGTTTTTT. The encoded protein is CASSLSGHGGEKLFF.

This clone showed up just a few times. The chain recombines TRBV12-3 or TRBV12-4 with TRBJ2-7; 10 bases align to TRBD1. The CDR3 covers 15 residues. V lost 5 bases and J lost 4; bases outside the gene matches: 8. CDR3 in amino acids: CASSPEDRGAYEQYF. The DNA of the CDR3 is TGTGCCAGCAGTCCAGAGGACAGGGGGGCGTACGAGCAGTACTTC.

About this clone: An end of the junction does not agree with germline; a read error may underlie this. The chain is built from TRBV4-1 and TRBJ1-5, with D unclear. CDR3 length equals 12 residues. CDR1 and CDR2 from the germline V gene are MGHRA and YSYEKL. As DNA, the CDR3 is TGCGCCAGCAGCCTTCACAATCATCCCCAGCATTTT. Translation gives CASSLHNHPQHF.

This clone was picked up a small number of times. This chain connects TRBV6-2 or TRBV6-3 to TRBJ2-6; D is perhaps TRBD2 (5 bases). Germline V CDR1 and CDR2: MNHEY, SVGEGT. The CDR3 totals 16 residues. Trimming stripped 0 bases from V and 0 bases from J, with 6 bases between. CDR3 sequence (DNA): TGTGCCAGCAGTTACTCGGAGGACTCTGGGGCCAACGTCCTGACTTTC. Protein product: CASSYSEDSGANVLTF.

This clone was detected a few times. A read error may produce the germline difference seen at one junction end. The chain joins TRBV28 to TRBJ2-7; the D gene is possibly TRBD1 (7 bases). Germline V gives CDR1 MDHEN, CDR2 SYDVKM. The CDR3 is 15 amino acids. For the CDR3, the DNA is TGTGCCAGCAGTCCGCGGGACAGTAGGGCCTACGATCAGTACTTC. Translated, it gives CASSPRDSRAYDQYF.

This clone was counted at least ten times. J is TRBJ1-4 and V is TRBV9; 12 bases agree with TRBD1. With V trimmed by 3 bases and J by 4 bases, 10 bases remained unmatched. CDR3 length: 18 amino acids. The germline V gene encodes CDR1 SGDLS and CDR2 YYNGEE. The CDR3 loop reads CASSGAGQGARFNEKLFF. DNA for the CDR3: TGTGCCAGCAGCGGAGCGGGACAGGGGGCTCGATTTAATGAAAAACTGTTTTTT.

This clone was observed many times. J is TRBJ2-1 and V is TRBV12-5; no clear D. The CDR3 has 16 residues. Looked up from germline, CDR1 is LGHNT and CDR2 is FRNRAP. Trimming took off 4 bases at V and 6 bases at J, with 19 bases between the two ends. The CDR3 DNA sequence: TGTGCTAGTGGTTCCCCTCCGAAAGGGATAGGCAATGAGCAGTTCTTC. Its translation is CASGSPPKGIGNEQFF.

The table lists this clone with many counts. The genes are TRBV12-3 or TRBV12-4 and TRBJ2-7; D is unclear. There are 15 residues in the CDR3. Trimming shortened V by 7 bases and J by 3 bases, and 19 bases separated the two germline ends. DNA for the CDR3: TGTGCCAGCATCCAGCAGACGGACGGTCGCTACGAGCAGTACTTC. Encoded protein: CASIQQTDGRYEQYF.

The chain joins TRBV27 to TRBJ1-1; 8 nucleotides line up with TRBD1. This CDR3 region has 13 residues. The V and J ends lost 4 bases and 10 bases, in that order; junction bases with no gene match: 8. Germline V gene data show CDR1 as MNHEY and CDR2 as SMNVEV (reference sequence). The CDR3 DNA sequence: TGTGCCAGCAGTTCTCGACAGGGGCGAGGAGCTTTCTTT. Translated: CASSSRQGRGAFF.

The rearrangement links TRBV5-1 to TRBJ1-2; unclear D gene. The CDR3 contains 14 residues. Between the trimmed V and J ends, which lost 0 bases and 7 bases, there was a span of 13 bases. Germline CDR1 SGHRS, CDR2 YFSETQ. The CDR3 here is CASSLETVTCGYTF. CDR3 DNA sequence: TGCGCCAGCAGCTTGGAGACGGTCACATGTGGCTACACCTTC.

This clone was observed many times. In DNA, the CDR3 is TGCAGTGCTAGATCCTCAGGTACTGAAGCTTTCTTT. Amino acid sequence: CSARSSGTEAFF. The chain couples TRBV20-1 to TRBJ1-1; D is ambiguous. Germline loops: CDR1 DFQATT, CDR2 SNEGSKA (reference sequence). V dropped 2 bases and J dropped 5 bases, with 9 bases sitting between them. The CDR3 length is 12 residues.

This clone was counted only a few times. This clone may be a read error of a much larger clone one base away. Written as DNA, the CDR3 is TGTTCCAGCAGAACAGGGGGGAATAATTCACCCCTCCACTTT. Translated: CSSRTGGNNSPLHF. The rearrangement joins TRBV25-1 to TRBJ1-6; 8 bases line up with TRBD1. This CDR3 is built from 14 residues. The germline V gene has CDR1 MGHDK and CDR2 SYGVNS. Filled out from reference TRBV25-1 and TRBJ1-6, the complete variable domain reads EADIYQTPRYLVIGTGKKITLECSQTMGHDKMYWYQQDPGMELHLIHYSYGVNSTEKGDLSSESTVSRIRTEHFPLTLESARPSHTSQYLCSSRTGGNNSPLHFGNGTRLTVT.

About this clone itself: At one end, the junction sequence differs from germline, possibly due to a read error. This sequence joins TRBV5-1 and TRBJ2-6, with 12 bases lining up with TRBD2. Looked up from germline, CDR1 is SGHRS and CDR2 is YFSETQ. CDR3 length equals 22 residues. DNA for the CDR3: TGCGCCAGCAGTACCGGGACTAGCGGGTGGGCCCACCCACTCTCTGGTGCCAACGTCCTGACTTTC. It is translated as CASSTGTSGWAHPLSGANVLTF.

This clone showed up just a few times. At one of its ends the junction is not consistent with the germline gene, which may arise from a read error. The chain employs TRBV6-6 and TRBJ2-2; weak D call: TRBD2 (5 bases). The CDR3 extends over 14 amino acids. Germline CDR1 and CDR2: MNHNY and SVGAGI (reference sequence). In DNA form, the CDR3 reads TGTGCCAGCAGTTACTCGGGTCTGACCGGGAAGCTGTTTTTT. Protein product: CASSYSGLTGKLFF.

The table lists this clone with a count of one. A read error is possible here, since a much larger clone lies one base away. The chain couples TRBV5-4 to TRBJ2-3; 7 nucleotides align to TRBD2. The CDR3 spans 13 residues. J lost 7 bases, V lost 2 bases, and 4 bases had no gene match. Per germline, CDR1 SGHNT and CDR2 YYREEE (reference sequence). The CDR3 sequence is CASSLSGGYTQYF. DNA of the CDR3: TGTGCCAGCAGCTTATCGGGAGGATATACGCAGTATTTT.